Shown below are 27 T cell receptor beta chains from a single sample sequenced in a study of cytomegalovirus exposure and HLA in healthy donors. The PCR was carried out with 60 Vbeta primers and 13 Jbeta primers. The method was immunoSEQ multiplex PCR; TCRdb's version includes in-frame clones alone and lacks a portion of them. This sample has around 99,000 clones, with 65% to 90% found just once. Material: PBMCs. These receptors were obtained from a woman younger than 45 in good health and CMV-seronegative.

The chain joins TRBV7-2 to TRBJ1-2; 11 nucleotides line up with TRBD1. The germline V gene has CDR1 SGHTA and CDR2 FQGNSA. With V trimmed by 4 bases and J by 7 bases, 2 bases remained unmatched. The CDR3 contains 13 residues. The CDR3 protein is CASSWGQGGGYTF. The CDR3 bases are TGTGCCAGCAGCTGGGGACAGGGGGGTGGCTACACCTTC.

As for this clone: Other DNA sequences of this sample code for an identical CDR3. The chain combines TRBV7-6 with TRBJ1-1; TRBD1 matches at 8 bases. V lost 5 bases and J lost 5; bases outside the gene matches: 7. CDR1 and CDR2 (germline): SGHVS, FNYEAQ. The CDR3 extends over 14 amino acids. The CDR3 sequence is CASSLGRGRTEAFF. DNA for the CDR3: TGTGCCAGCAGCCTAGGCAGGGGGCGGACTGAAGCTTTCTTT.

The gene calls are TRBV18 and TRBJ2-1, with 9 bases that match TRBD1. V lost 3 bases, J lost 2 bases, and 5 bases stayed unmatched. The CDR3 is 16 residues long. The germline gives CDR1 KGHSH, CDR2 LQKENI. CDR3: CASSPPGQGTYNEQFF. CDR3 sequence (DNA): TGTGCCAGCTCACCTCCGGGACAGGGAACCTACAATGAGCAGTTCTTC.

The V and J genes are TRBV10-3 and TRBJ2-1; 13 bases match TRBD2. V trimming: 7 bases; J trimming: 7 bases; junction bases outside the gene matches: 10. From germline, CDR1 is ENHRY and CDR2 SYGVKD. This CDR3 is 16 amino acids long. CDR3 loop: CAIMRTSGGLRNEQFF. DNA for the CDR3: TGTGCCATCATGAGGACTAGCGGGGGTCTGAGGAATGAGCAGTTCTTC.

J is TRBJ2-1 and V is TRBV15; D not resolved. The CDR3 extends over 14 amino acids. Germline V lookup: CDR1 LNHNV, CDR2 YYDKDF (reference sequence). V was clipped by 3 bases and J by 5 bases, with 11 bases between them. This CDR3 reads CATSSGPAHNEQFF. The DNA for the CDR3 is TGTGCCACCAGCAGTGGGCCCGCACACAATGAGCAGTTCTTC.

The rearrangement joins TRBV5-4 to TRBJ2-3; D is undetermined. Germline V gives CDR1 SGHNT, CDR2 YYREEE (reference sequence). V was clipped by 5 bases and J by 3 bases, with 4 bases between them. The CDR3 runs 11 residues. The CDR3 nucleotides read TGTGCCAGCAGTGCGACAGATACGCAGTATTTT. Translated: CASSATDTQYF.

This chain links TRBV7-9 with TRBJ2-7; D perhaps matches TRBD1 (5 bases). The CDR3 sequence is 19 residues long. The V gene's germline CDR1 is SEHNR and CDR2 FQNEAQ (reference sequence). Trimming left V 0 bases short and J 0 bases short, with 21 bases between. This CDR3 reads CASSLARILVQALSYEQYF. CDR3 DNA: TGTGCCAGCAGCTTAGCGAGGATTTTGGTACAGGCCCTCTCCTACGAGCAGTACTTC.

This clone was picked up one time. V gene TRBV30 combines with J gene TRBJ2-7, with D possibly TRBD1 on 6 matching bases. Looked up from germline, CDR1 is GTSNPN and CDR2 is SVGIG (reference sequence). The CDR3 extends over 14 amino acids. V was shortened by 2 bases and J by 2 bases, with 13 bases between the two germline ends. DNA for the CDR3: TGTGCCTGGAGTTTGAAACAGGGTCCCTACGAGCAGTACTTC. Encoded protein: CAWSLKQGPYEQYF.

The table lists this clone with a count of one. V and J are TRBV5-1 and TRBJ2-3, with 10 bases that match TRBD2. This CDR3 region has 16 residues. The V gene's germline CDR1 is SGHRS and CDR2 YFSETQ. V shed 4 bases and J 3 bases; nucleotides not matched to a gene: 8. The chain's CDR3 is CASSGIAGGRTDTQYF. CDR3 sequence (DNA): TGCGCCAGCAGCGGGATAGCGGGAGGTAGGACAGATACGCAGTATTTT.

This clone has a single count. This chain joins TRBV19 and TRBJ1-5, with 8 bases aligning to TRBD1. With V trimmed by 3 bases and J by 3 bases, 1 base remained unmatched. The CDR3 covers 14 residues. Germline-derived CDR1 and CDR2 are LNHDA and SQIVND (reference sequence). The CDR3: CASSMDRDNQPQHF. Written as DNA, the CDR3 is TGTGCCAGTAGTATGGACAGGGACAATCAGCCCCAGCATTTT.

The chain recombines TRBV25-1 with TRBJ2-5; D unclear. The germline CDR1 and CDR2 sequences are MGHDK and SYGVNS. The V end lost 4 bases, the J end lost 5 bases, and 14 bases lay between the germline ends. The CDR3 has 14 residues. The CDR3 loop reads CASSGTLPVETQYF. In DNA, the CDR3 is TGTGCCAGCAGTGGCACCCTACCCGTGGAGACCCAGTACTTC.

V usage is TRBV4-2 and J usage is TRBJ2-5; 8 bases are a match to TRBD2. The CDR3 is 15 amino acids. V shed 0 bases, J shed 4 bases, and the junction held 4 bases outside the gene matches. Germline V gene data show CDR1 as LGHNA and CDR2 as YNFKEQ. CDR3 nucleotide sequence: TGTGCCAGCAGCCAAGATCCGGGAGGGCCAGAGACCCAGTACTTC. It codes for CASSQDPGGPETQYF.

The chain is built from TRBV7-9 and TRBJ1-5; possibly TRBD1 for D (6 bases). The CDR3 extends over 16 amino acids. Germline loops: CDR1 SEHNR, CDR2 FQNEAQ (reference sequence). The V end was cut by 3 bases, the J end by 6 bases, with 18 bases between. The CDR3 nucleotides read TGTGCCAGCAGCTTTTCAGGGGACCAAGTTGTTCAGCCCCAGCATTTT. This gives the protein CASSFSGDQVVQPQHF.

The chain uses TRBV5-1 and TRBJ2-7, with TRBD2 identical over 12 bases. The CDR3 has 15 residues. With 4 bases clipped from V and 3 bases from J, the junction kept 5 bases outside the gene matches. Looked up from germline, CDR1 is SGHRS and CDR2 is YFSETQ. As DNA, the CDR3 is TGCGCCAGCAGCCTTCTGACTAGCGGGAGCTACGAGCAGTACTTC. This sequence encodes CASSLLTSGSYEQYF.

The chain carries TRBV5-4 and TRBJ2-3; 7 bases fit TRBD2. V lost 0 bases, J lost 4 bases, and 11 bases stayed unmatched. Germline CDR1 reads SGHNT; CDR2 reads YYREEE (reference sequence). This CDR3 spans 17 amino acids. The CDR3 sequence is CASSLGARDYLPDTQYF. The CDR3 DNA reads TGTGCCAGCAGCTTGGGGGCCCGGGACTACCTCCCAGATACGCAGTATTTT.

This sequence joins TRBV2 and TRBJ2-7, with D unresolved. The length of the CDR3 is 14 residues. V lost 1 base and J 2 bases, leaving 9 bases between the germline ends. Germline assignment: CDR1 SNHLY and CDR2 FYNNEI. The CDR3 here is CASSEGRYPYEQYF. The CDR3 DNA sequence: TGTGCCAGCAGTGAAGGCAGGTATCCCTACGAGCAGTACTTC.

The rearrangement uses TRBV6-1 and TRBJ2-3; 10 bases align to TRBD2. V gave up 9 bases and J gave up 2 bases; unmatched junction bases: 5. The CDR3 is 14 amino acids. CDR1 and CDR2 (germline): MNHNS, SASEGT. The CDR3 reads CASWTSGYTDTQYF. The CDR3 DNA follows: TGTGCCAGTTGGACTAGCGGTTACACAGATACGCAGTATTTT.

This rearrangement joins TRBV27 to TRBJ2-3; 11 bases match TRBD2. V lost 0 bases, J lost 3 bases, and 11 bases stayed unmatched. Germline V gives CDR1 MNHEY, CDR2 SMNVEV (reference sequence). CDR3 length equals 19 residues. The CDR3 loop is CASSLSNQGGTSGTDTQYF. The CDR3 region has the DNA TGTGCCAGCAGTTTATCCAACCAGGGGGGGACTAGCGGTACAGATACGCAGTATTTT.

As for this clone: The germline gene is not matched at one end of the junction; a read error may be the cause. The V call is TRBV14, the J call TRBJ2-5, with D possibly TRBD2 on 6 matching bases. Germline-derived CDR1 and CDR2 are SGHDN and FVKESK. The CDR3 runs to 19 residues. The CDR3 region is CASSHRTEFSRREQGTQYF. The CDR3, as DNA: TGTGCCAGCAGCCATCGTACCGAGTTCAGTCGTCGGGAGCAAGGGACCCAGTACTTC.

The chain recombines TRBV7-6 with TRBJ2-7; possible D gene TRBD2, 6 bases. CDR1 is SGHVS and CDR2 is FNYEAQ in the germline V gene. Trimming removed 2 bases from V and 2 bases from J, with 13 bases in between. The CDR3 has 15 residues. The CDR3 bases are TGTGCCAGCAGCTTACGGGACGGAGGGGCCTACGAGCAGTACTTC. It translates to CASSLRDGGAYEQYF.

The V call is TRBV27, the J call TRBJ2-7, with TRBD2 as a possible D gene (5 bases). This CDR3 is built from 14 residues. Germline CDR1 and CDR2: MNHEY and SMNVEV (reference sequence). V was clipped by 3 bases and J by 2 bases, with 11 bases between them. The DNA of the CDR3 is TGTGCCAGCAGTTTTTCCAGCGGCCCCTACGAGCAGTACTTC. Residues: CASSFSSGPYEQYF.

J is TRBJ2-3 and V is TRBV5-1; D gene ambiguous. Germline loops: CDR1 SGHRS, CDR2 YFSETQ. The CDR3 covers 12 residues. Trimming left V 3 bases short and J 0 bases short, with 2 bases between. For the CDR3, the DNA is TGCGCCAGCAGCTCTAGCACAGATACGCAGTATTTT. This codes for CASSSSTDTQYF.

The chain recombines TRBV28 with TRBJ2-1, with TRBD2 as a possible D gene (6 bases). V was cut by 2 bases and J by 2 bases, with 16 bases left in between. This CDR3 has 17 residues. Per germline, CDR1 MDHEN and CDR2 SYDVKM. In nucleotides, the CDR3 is TGTGCCAGCAGTTTAATCCGAACGGGAGTGGCCTACAATGAGCAGTTCTTC. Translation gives CASSLIRTGVAYNEQFF.

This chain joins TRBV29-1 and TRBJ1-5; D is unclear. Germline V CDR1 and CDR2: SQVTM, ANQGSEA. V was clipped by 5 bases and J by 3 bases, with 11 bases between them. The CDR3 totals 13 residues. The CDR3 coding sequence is TGCAGCGTTTCTTCCGAGATCAATCAGCCCCAGCATTTT. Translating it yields CSVSSEINQPQHF. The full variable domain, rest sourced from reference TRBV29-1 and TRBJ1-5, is SAVISQKPSRDICQRGTSLTIQCQVDSQVTMMFWYRQQPGQSLTLIATANQGSEATYESGFVIDKFPISRPNLTFSTLTVSNMSPEDSSIYLCSVSSEINQPQHFGDGTRLSIL.

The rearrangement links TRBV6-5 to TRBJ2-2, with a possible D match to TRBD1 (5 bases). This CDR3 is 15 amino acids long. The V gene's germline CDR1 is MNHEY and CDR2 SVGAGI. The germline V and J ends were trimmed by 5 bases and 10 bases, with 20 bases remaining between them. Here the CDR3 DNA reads TGTGCCAGCAGTACAGGCGATTTCGGTTACGAGGAGCTGTTTTTT. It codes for CASSTGDFGYEELFF.

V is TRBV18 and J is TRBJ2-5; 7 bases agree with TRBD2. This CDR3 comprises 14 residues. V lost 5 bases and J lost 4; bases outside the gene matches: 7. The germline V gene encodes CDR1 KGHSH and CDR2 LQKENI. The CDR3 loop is CASSNPSGGETQYF. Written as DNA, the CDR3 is TGTGCCAGCTCAAATCCGTCGGGGGGAGAGACCCAGTACTTC.

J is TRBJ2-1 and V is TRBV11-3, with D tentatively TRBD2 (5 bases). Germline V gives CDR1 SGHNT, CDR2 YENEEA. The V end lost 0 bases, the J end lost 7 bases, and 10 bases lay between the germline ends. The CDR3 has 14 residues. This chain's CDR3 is CASSLDQSGNEQFF. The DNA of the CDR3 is TGTGCCAGCAGCTTAGATCAGAGCGGTAATGAGCAGTTCTTC.